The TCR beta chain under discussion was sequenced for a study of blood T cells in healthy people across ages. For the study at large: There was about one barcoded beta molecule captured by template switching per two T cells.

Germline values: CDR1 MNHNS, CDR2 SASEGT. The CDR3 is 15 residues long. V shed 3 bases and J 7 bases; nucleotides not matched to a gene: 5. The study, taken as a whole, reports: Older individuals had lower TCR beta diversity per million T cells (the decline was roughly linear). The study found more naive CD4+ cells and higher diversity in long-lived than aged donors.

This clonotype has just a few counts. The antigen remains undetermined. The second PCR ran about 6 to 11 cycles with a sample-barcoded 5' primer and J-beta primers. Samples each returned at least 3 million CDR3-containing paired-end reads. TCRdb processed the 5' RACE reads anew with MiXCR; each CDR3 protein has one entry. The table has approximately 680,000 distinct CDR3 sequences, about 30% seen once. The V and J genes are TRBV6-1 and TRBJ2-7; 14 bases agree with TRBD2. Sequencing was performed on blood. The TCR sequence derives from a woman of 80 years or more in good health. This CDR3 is CASSETSGGAIEQYF. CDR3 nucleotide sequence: TGTGCCAGCAGTGAGACTAGCGGGGGGGCAATTGAGCAGTACTTC.